This is a list of T cell receptor beta chains from one sample in a study of cytomegalovirus exposure and HLA in healthy donors. Repertoires were generated with immunoSEQ multiplex PCR, while TCRdb's copy carries only in-frame clones and drops some. This table has roughly 180,000 clones, 75% to 90% appearing once. The sequenced sample consisted of PBMCs. Source of these receptors: a boy aged 2-15 years in good health and CMV-seronegative. Each CDR3 is given with its conserved first and last residue. D genes are given only for firm matches. Clone size appears in some rows only: once, few, many, or a class for an expanded clone.

cdr3_aa: CASSFDQGAYGYTF
cdr3_nt: TGTGCCAGCAGCTTCGACCAGGGGGCATATGGCTACACCTTC
v_call: TRBV5-4
j_call: TRBJ1-2
d_call: TRBD1
clone_size: -

cdr3_aa: CATEGGVSTDTQYF
cdr3_nt: TGTGCCACCGAGGGAGGTGTTAGCACAGATACGCAGTATTTT
v_call: TRBV15
j_call: TRBJ2-3
d_call: -
clone_size: -

cdr3_aa: CASSGTVQETQYF
cdr3_nt: TGCGCCAGCAGTGGGACTGTGCAAGAGACCCAGTACTTC
v_call: TRBV10-2
j_call: TRBJ2-5
d_call: -
clone_size: -

cdr3_aa: CASSEAGTGYSPLHF
cdr3_nt: TGTGCCAGCAGTGAAGCGGGGACAGGTTATTCACCCCTCCACTTT
v_call: TRBV2
j_call: TRBJ1-6
d_call: TRBD1
clone_size: -

cdr3_aa: CASSPRDRELETQYF
cdr3_nt: TGTGCCAGCAGCCCCCGGGACAGGGAGCTAGAGACCCAGTACTTC
v_call: TRBV7-2
j_call: TRBJ2-5
d_call: TRBD1
clone_size: -

cdr3_aa: CASSASGSHNEQFF
cdr3_nt: TGTGCCAGCAGTGCTAGCGGGAGTCACAATGAGCAGTTCTTC
v_call: TRBV6-1
j_call: TRBJ2-1
d_call: TRBD2
clone_size: -

cdr3_aa: CASGLIPLVEGEGNEQFF
cdr3_nt: TGTGCTAGTGGTTTGATTCCCCTCGTGGAGGGGGAGGGCAATGAGCAGTTCTTC
v_call: TRBV12-5
j_call: TRBJ2-1
d_call: -
clone_size: -

cdr3_aa: CASSFSQGITDTQYF
cdr3_nt: TGTGCCAGCAGTTTTAGTCAGGGTATAACAGATACGCAGTATTTT
v_call: TRBV27
j_call: TRBJ2-3
d_call: -
clone_size: once

cdr3_aa: CAWSVRRGETQYF
cdr3_nt: TGTGCCTGGAGCGTGCGTCGGGGGGAGACCCAGTACTTC
v_call: TRBV30
j_call: TRBJ2-5
d_call: -
clone_size: -

cdr3_aa: CASSKVLSSYEQYF
cdr3_nt: TGTGCCAGTAGTAAAGTCCTGAGCTCCTACGAGCAGTACTTC
v_call: TRBV19
j_call: TRBJ2-7
d_call: -
clone_size: -

cdr3_aa: CASSVVRADTQYF
cdr3_nt: TGTGCCAGCAGTGTCGTGAGGGCAGATACGCAGTATTTT
v_call: TRBV6-1
j_call: TRBJ2-3
d_call: -
clone_size: -

cdr3_aa: CACLPGHFSGNTIYF
cdr3_nt: TGTGCCTGTTTACCGGGACACTTCTCTGGAAACACCATATATTTT
v_call: TRBV30
j_call: TRBJ1-3
d_call: -
clone_size: -

cdr3_aa: CSAEVVEAQETQYF
cdr3_nt: TGCAGCGCAGAGGTGGTGGAAGCCCAAGAGACCCAGTACTTC
v_call: TRBV29-1
j_call: TRBJ2-5
d_call: -
clone_size: -

cdr3_aa: CASSRTGGLYEQYF
cdr3_nt: TGTGCCAGTAGTAGGACAGGGGGCTTATACGAGCAGTACTTC
v_call: TRBV19
j_call: TRBJ2-7
d_call: TRBD1
clone_size: -

cdr3_aa: CASSEGSGGAEAFF
cdr3_nt: TGTGCCAGCAGTGAAGGCTCAGGGGGCGCTGAAGCTTTCTTT
v_call: TRBV6-1
j_call: TRBJ1-1
d_call: TRBD1
clone_size: -

cdr3_aa: CASRPRAGGAYGYTF
cdr3_nt: TGTGCCAGCAGGCCCCGAGCGGGGGGAGCCTATGGCTACACCTTC
v_call: TRBV6-5
j_call: TRBJ1-2
d_call: -
clone_size: -

cdr3_aa: CASSRTSGYEQYF
cdr3_nt: TGTGCCAGCAGCCGGACTAGCGGCTACGAGCAGTACTTC
v_call: TRBV7-2
j_call: TRBJ2-7
d_call: TRBD2
clone_size: -

cdr3_aa: CASNNNANTGELFF
cdr3_nt: TGTGCCAGCAACAATAACGCGAACACCGGGGAGCTGTTTTTT
v_call: TRBV6-6
j_call: TRBJ2-2
d_call: -
clone_size: -

cdr3_aa: CASSLAEAEQFF
cdr3_nt: TGCGCCAGCAGTCTAGCGGAGGCGGAGCAGTTCTTC
v_call: TRBV10-2
j_call: TRBJ2-1
d_call: TRBD2
clone_size: -

cdr3_aa: CASSATGAGLYEQYF
cdr3_nt: TGTGCCAGCAGCGCCACAGGGGCTGGGCTCTACGAGCAGTACTTC
v_call: TRBV7-2
j_call: TRBJ2-7
d_call: TRBD1
clone_size: -

cdr3_aa: CASSSRTGSSYNEQFF
cdr3_nt: TGCGCCAGCAGCTCCCGGACAGGGAGCTCCTACAATGAGCAGTTCTTC
v_call: TRBV5-1
j_call: TRBJ2-1
d_call: TRBD1
clone_size: -

cdr3_aa: CASSWLEISTDTQYF
cdr3_nt: TGTGCCAGCAGTTGGCTAGAGATTAGCACAGATACGCAGTATTTT
v_call: TRBV7-9
j_call: TRBJ2-3
d_call: -
clone_size: -

cdr3_aa: CTSAHLSGISDTQYF
cdr3_nt: TGCACCAGCGCCCACCTTAGCGGGATATCAGATACGCAGTATTTT
v_call: TRBV1
j_call: TRBJ2-3
d_call: -
clone_size: -

cdr3_aa: CASSPRAGGNYGYTF
cdr3_nt: TGTGCCAGCAGTCCCCGGGCAGGGGGTAACTATGGCTACACCTTC
v_call: TRBV7-2
j_call: TRBJ1-2
d_call: TRBD1
clone_size: -

cdr3_aa: CATSGAADTEAFF
cdr3_nt: TGTGCCACCAGCGGAGCGGCGGACACTGAAGCTTTCTTT
v_call: TRBV15
j_call: TRBJ1-1
d_call: -
clone_size: -

cdr3_aa: CASSLGLAGGLAKNIQYF
cdr3_nt: TGTGCCAGCAGCTTGGGACTAGCGGGAGGACTAGCCAAAAACATTCAGTACTTC
v_call: TRBV13
j_call: TRBJ2-4
d_call: TRBD2
clone_size: -

cdr3_aa: CASSQETGGPGELFF
cdr3_nt: TGTGCCAGCAGCCAGGAGACCGGGGGGCCCGGGGAGCTGTTTTTT
v_call: TRBV4-2
j_call: TRBJ2-2
d_call: -
clone_size: -

cdr3_aa: CASSHPSGYNEQFF
cdr3_nt: TGTGCCAGCAGCCATCCTAGTGGCTACAATGAGCAGTTCTTC
v_call: TRBV7-9
j_call: TRBJ2-1
d_call: -
clone_size: -

cdr3_aa: CASSSGHGEAFF
cdr3_nt: TGTGCCAGCAGCTCCGGACACGGTGAAGCTTTCTTT
v_call: TRBV11-3
j_call: TRBJ1-1
d_call: -
clone_size: -

cdr3_aa: CATSRTQGALLTF
cdr3_nt: TGTGCCACCAGCAGAACCCAGGGCGCCCTCCTGACTTTC
v_call: TRBV15
j_call: TRBJ2-6
d_call: -
clone_size: -

cdr3_aa: CASSVADLGTSVYNEQFF
cdr3_nt: TGTGCCAGCAGCGTAGCTGACTTGGGGACTAGCGTATACAATGAGCAGTTCTTC
v_call: TRBV9
j_call: TRBJ2-1
d_call: TRBD2
clone_size: -